This section outlines one T cell receptor beta chain sequence together with its context. Antigen specificity is unknown. The CDR3 is 14 residues long. V lost 5 bases, J lost 9 bases, and 11 bases stayed unmatched. The V gene's germline CDR1 is SNHLY and CDR2 FYNNEI. All trial patients relapsed after autologous stem cell transplantation. This entry is derived from a study of PD-1 blockade in classical Hodgkin lymphoma. Turning to the study itself: The study gave patients nivolumab 3 mg/kg intravenously every 2 weeks.

General study points: The baseline diversity of complete responders showed similarity to that of newly diagnosed patients. Exclusion removed patients who began nivolumab under 1 year after ASCT. CD4+ TCR diversity, unlike CD8+, rose significantly by C4D1.

Assay: immunoSEQ multiplex PCR; the TCRdb copy retains only in-frame clones and omits some. The sample yields approximately 90,000 clones, about nine tenths seen once. The sequence derives from a human donor with classical Hodgkin lymphoma. The chain carries TRBV2 and TRBJ2-5; 8 nucleotides align to TRBD2. Sequences were derived from peripheral blood mononuclear cells (PBMCs), sampled before the second cycle of nivolumab. The CDR3 loop is CASSQTSVSGPQYF. CDR3 nucleotides: TGTGCCAGCAGTCAGACTAGCGTATCTGGGCCCCAGTACTTC.